This T cell receptor (beta chain) came from a study of T cells in localized non-small cell lung cancer. Assay: immunoSEQ multiplex PCR; the TCRdb copy retains only in-frame clones and omits some. This table has tens of thousands of clones, around 83% appearing once. Study outcomes and limitations: Longer overall survival was linked to higher blood T cell density. In adjacent lung appeared a median about 58 of the top 100 tumor clones.

Concerning this clone: The target antigen is unknown.

The sequence came from a man aged 40-75 years with stage II lung adenocarcinoma. The specimen comprised PBMCs, sampled before any cancer treatment.

CDR3 protein: CASSLTNNGNQFF. The CDR3 DNA reads as TGTGCCAGCAGCTTAACCAATAACGGGAATCAGTTCTTC. The chain uses TRBV7-3 and TRBJ2-1; tentatively, D is TRBD2 (5 bases). V was clipped by 0 bases and J by 13 bases, with 13 bases between them. The CDR3 covers 13 residues. Germline CDR1 and CDR2: SGHTA and FQGTGA.